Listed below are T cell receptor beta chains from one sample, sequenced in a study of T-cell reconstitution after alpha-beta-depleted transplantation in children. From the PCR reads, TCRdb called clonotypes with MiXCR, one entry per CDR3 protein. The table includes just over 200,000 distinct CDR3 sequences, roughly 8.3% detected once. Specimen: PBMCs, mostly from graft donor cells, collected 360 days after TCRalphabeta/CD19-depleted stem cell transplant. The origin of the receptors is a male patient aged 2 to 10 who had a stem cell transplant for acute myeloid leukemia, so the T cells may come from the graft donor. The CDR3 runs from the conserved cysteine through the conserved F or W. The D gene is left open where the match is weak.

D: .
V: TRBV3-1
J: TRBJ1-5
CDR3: CASSQGLLNQPQHF

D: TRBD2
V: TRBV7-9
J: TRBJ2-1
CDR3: CASSLERTSTYNEQFF

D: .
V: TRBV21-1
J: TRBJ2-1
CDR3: CASSKSKPGGTGRYNEQFF

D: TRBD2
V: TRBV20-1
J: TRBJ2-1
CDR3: CSARDLEAGGGIYNEQFF

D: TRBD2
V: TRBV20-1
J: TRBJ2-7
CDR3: CSALAGGLYEQYF

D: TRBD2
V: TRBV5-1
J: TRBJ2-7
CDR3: CASSLASGTGEQYF

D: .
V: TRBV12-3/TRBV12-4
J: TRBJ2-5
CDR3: CASRGPGETQYF

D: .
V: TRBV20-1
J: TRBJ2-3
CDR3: CSATSPVGDTQYF

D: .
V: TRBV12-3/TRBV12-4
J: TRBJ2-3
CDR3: CASRERGQLKLLRSTDTQYF

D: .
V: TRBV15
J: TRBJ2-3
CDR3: CATSRVGLSTDTQYF

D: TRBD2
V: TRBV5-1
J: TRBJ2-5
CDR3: CASSLRAGEVYQETQYF

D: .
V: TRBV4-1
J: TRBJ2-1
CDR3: CASSQLNPGARGYNEQFF

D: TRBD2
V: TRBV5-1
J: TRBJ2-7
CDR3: CASSHGGVAGVRSYEQYF

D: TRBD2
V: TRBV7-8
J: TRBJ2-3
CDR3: CASSLAQRGVMGTDTQYF

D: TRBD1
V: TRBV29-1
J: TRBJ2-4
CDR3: CSIDRDNIQYF

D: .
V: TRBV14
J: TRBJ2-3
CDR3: CASSQGVTSTDTQYF

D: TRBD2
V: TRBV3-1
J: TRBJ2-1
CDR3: CASSHGGGVNEQFF

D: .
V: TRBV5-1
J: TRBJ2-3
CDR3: CASSLVEFTDTQYF

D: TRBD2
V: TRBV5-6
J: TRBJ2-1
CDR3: CASSPGVAGTRYNEQFF

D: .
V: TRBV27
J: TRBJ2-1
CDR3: CASSQQRYNEQFF

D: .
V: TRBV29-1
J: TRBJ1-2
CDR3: CSVETNLGGYTF

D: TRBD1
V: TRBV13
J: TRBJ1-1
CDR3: CASSLKGAVEAFF

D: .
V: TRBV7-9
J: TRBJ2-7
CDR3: CASSLAGPRAAYEQYF